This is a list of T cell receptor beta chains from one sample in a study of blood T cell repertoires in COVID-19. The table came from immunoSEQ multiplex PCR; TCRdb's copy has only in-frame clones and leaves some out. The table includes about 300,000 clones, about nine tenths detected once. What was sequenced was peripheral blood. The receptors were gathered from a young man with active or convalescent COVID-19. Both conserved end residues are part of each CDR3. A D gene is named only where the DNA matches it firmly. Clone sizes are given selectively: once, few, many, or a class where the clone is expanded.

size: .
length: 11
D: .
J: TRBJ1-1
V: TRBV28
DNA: TGTGCCACCACCCCGGGTTCAGAAGCTTTCTTT
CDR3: CATTPGSEAFF

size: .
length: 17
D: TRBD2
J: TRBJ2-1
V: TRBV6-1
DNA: TGTGCCAGCAGTGAAGGGGGACTAGCGGGAGAGCGCAATGAGCAGTTCTTC
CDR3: CASSEGGLAGERNEQFF

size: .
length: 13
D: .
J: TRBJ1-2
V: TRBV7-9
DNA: TGTGCCAGCAGCTTAGAAGGGGCAGCTGGCTACACCTTC
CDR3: CASSLEGAAGYTF

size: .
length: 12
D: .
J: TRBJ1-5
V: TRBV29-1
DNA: TGCAGCGTTGGCTCGGGGAATCAGCCCCAGCATTTT
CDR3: CSVGSGNQPQHF

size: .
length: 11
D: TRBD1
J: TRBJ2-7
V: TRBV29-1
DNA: TGCAGCGTTGGGACAGGGGGCGAGCAGTACTTC
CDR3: CSVGTGGEQYF

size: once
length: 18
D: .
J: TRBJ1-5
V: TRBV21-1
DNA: TGTGCCAGCAGCGCCAGACCCGGGACAGGGCGCGGCAATCAGCCCCAGCATTTT
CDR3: CASSARPGTGRGNQPQHF

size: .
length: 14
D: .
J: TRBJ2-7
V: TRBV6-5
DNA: TGTGCCAGCAGTTACTTTAGCCACTCCTACGAGCAGTACTTC
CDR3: CASSYFSHSYEQYF

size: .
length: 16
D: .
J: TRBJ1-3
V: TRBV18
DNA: TGTGCCAGCTCACCCCTACAATGGGGGGTTGGAAACACCATATATTTT
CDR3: CASSPLQWGVGNTIYF

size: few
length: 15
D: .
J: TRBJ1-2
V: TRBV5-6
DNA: TGTGCCAGCAGCTTGTCCCCGGGTTTCGGCTATGGCTACACCTTC
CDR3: CASSLSPGFGYGYTF

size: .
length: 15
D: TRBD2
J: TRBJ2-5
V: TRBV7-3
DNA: TGTGCCAGCAGCCTGACTAGCGGGAGCGGTGAGACCCAGTACTTC
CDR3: CASSLTSGSGETQYF

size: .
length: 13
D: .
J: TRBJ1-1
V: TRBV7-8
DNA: TGTGCCAGCAGCTTAGCGCGGCGCACTGAAGCTTTCTTT
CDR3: CASSLARRTEAFF

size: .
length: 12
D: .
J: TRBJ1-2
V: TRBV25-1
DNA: TGTGCCAGCTTAGGGAGCGGCTATGGCTACACCTTC
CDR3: CASLGSGYGYTF

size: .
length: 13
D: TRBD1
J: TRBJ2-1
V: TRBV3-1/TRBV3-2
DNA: TGTGCCAGCAGGGGGACAGCAGGCAATGAGCAGTTCTTC
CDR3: CASRGTAGNEQFF

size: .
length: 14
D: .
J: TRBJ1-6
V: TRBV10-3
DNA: TGTGCCAGCTCGGGGGAGTACTATAATTCACCCCTCCACTTT
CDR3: CASSGEYYNSPLHF

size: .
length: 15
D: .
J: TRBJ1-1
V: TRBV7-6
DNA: TGTGCCAGCAGCTCACGACAGGCCCCGAACACTGAAGCTTTCTTT
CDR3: CASSSRQAPNTEAFF

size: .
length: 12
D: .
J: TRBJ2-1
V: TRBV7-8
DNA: TGTGCCAGCAGCCAACCAGGGGTTGAGCAGTTCTTC
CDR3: CASSQPGVEQFF

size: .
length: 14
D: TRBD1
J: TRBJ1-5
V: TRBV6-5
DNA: TGTGCCAGCAGTTATGTGACAGGGGGGGAGCCCCAGCATTTT
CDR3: CASSYVTGGEPQHF

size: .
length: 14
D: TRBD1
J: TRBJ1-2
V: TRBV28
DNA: TGTGCCAGCAGGACGGGACAGGCCTCCTTGGGCTACACCTTC
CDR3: CASRTGQASLGYTF

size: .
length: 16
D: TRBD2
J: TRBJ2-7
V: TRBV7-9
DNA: TGTGCCAGCAGCCTGGGACTAGCGGGGGTTGTAGACGAGCAGTACTTC
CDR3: CASSLGLAGVVDEQYF

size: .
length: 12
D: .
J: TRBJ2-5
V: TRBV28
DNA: TGTGCCAGCACTGGGAGAGTGGAGACCCAGTACTTC
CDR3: CASTGRVETQYF

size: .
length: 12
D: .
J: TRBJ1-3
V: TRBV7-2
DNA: TGTGCCAGCAGTCGCTCTGGAAACACCATATATTTT
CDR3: CASSRSGNTIYF

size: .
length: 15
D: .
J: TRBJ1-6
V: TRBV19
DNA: TGTGCCAGTAGTGTACAGAGCTCCTATAATTCACCCCTCCACTTT
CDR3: CASSVQSSYNSPLHF

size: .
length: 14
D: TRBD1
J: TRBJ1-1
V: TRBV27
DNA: TGTGCCAGCAGTTCGGACAGGTTGAACACTGAAGCTTTCTTT
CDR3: CASSSDRLNTEAFF

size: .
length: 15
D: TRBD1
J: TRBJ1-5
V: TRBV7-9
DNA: TGTGCCAGCAGCACAGGACAGGGGTTAAGTCAGCCCCAGCATTTT
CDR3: CASSTGQGLSQPQHF

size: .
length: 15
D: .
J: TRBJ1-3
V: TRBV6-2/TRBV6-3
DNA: TGTGCCAGCAGTTTAAACTTCGGCTCTGGAAACACCATATATTTT
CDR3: CASSLNFGSGNTIYF

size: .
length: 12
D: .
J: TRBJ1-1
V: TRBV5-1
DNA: TGCGCCAGCAGCCCCGGTGGCACTGAAGCTTTCTTT
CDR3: CASSPGGTEAFF

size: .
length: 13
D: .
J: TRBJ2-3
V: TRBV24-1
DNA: TGTGCCACCAGTGGCATGGACTCGAGGACGCAGTATTTT
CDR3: CATSGMDSRTQYF

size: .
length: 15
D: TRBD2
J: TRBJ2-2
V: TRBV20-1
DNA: TGCAGTGCTAGTCGACTAGCGGGCCCCACCGGGGAGCTGTTTTTT
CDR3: CSASRLAGPTGELFF

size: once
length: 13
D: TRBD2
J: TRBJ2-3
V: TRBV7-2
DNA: TGTGCCAGCAGCAGGGACTACACAGATACGCAGTATTTT
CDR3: CASSRDYTDTQYF

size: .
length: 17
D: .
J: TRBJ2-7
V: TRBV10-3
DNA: TGTGCCATCAGTGGCCTAGCGGGACAGGGGATAGTCGACGAGCAGTACTTC
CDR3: CAISGLAGQGIVDEQYF

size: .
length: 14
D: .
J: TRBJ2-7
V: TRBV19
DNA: TGTGCCAGTACCTCGGGCACAGGTCCCTACGAGCAGTACTTC
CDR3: CASTSGTGPYEQYF

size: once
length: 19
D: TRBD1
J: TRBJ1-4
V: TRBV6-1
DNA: TGTGCCAGCAGTGGACCCGGGACAGGGGTTTTTCTAACTAATGAAAAACTGTTTTTT
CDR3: CASSGPGTGVFLTNEKLFF

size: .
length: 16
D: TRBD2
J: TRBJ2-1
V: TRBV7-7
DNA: TGTGCCAGCAGCTTATCGGCGGGGGGGCGATACAATGAGCAGTTCTTC
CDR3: CASSLSAGGRYNEQFF

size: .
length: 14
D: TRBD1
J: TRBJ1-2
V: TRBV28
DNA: TGTGCCAGCAGCCGATTGACAGGGGGAAGAGGCTACACCTTC
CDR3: CASSRLTGGRGYTF

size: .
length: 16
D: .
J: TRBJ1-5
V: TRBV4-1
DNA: TGCGCCAGCAGCGTCTCGACCACGAACTACAATCAGCCCCAGCATTTT
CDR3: CASSVSTTNYNQPQHF

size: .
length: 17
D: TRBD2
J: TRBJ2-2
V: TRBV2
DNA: TGTGCCAGCAGTGAATCCCCGGGAGGGCCTGGCACCGGGGAGCTGTTTTTT
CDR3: CASSESPGGPGTGELFF

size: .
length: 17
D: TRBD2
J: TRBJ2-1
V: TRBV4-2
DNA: TGTGCCAGCAGCCAAGATCGTAGCGGGAGGGTCTACAATGAGCAGTTCTTC
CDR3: CASSQDRSGRVYNEQFF

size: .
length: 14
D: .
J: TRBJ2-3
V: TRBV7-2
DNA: TGTGCCAGCAGCTTCCTAAGTAGCACAGATACGCAGTATTTT
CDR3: CASSFLSSTDTQYF

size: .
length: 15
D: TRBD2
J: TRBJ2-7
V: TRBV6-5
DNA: TGTGCCAGCAGGAGGACTAGCGGGAACCCCTACGAGCAGTACTTC
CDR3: CASRRTSGNPYEQYF

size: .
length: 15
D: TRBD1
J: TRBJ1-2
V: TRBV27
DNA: TGTGCCAGCAGTCCTCGGACAGGGAGAGTCTATGGCTACACCTTC
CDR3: CASSPRTGRVYGYTF

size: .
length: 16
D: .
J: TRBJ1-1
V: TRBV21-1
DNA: TGTGCCAGCAGCAAAGAAGCGTGGCCAATTTCCCCAGAAGCTTTCTTT
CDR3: CASSKEAWPISPEAFF

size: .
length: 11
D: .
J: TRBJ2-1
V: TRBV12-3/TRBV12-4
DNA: TGTGCCAGCAGTTTTGGGCCAGTGCGCTTCTTC
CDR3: CASSFGPVRFF

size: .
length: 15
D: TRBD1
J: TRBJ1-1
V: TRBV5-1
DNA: TGCGCCAGCAGCTTGCAGGGGGCTAGGTACACTGAAGCTTTCTTT
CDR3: CASSLQGARYTEAFF

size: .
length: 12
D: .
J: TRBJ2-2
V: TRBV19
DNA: TGTGCCAGCCTAGGCAACACCGGGGAGCTGTTTTTT
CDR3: CASLGNTGELFF

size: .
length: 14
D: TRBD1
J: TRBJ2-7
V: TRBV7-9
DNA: TGTGCCAGCAGGGCGGGGACAGGGACCTACGAGCAGTACTTC
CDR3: CASRAGTGTYEQYF

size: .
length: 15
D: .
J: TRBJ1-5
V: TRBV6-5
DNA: TGTGCCAGCAGGCGGGGGCTTGGGAGCAATCAGCCCCAGCATTTT
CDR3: CASRRGLGSNQPQHF

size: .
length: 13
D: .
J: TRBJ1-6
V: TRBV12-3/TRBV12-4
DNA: TGTGCCAGCAGTTTCGGGACACACTCACCCCTCCACTTT
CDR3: CASSFGTHSPLHF

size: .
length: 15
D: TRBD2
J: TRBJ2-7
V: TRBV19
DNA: TGTGCCAGTAGTCTACTAGCGGGGGTTATATACGAGCAGTACTTC
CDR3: CASSLLAGVIYEQYF

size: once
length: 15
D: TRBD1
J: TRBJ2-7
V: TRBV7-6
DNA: TGTGCCAGCAGCGCCGGGACAGGGAGATCCTACGAGCAGTACTTC
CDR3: CASSAGTGRSYEQYF

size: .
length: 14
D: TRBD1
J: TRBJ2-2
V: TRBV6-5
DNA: TGTGCCAGCAGTTACGGACAGGCGACCGGGGAGCTGTTTTTT
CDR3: CASSYGQATGELFF

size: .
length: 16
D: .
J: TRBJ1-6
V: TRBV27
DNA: TGTGCCAGCAGTTTATTCCGTAGCTCCTATAATTCACCCCTCCACTTT
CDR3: CASSLFRSSYNSPLHF

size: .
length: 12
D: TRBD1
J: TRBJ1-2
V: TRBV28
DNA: TGTGCCAGTTTACAGGGGGCAAGTGGCTACACCTTC
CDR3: CASLQGASGYTF

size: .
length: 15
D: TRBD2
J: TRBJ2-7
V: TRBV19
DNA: TGTGCCAGTAGCCAGGGGACTAGCGGAACCTACGAGCAGTACTTC
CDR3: CASSQGTSGTYEQYF

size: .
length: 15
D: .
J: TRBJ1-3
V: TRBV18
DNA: TGTGCCAGCTCACTCGACAGGTTCTCTGGAAACACCATATATTTT
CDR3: CASSLDRFSGNTIYF

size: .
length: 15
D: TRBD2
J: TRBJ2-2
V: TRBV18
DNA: TGTGCCAGCTCGCCGGGTAGCGGGATCCCCGGGGAGCTGTTTTTT
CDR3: CASSPGSGIPGELFF

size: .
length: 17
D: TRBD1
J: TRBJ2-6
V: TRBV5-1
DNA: TGCGCCAGCAGCCCCGTGCAGGGGGCCTCTGGGGCCAACGTCCTGACTTTC
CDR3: CASSPVQGASGANVLTF

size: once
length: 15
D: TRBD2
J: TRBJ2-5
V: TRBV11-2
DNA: TGTGCCAGCAGCGATAGACTAGCGGGGAAGGAGACCCAGTACTTC
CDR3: CASSDRLAGKETQYF

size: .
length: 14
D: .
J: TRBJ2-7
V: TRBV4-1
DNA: TGCGCCAGCAGCCAAGCGTTCAGGGCCTACGAGCAGTACTTC
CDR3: CASSQAFRAYEQYF

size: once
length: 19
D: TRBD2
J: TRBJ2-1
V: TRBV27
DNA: TGTGCCAGCAGCCGTAGGGGGACTAGCGGGCGGGCGGGGGTCAATGAGCAGTTCTTC
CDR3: CASSRRGTSGRAGVNEQFF

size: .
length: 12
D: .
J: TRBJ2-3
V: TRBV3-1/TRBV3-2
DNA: TGTGCCAGCACCTCAAGAGGACTTTTAATGTATTTT
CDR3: CASTSRGLLMYF